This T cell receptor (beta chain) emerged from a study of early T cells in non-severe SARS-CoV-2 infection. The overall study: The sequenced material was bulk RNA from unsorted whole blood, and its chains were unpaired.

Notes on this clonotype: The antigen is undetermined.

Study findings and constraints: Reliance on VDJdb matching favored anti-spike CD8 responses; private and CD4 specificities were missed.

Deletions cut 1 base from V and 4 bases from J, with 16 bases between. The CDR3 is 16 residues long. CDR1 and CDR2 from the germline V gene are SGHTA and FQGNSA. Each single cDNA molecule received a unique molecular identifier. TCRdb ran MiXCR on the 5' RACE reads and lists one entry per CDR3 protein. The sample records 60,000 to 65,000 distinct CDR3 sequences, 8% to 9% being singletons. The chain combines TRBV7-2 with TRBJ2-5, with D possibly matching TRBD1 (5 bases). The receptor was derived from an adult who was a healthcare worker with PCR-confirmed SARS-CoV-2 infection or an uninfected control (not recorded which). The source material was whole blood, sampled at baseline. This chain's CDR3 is CASSLVGHLIGETQYF. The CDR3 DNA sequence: TGTGCCAGCAGCTTAGTGGGGCATCTCATAGGAGAGACCCAGTACTTC.